This T cell receptor (beta chain) was documented in a study of post-analysis software for immune sequencing data. As to this clonotype: Its target is unknown.

The authors incorporated unique molecular identifiers into the TCR beta cDNA libraries. MiXCR, run by TCRdb on the PCR reads, gives a single entry per CDR3 protein. The sample carries about 820,000 distinct CDR3 sequences, around 53% recorded once. General study findings and limits: Four or five TRBV segments were significantly more frequent in patients than in controls. TRBV5-6, TRBV5-1 and TRBV20-1 were among these segments. Co-batched samples clustered tightly together by F measure.

V trimming: 8 bases; J trimming: 8 bases; junction bases outside the gene matches: 11. Germline CDR1 is ENHRY and CDR2 is SYGVKD. This CDR3 spans 13 amino acids. Sequencing input: blood. The receptor comes from a girl between 5 and 17 years old with multiple sclerosis. V is TRBV10-3 and J is TRBJ1-2; TRBD1 matches 7 bases. The CDR3 nucleotides read TGTGCCATCCAACCTACAGGGGCTGAAGGCTACACCTTC. This sequence encodes CAIQPTGAEGYTF.